One and the same sample provided the 30 T cell receptor beta chains below, sequenced in a study of tumor-infiltrating lymphocytes in localized non-small cell lung cancer. Only in-frame clones appear in the TCRdb table, and some are missing; sequencing was by immunoSEQ multiplex PCR. The data contain 15,000 to 20,000 clones, more than 75% of them singletons. The sample taken for sequencing was uninvolved lung tissue not adjacent to the tumor. These receptors came from a human donor with non-small cell lung cancer.

This clone was found once. This chain links TRBV19 with TRBJ2-5, with D hard to call. Trimming removed 6 bases at V and 3 bases at J, with 11 bases between. The germline V gene has CDR1 LNHDA and CDR2 SQIVND (reference sequence). CDR3 length: 13 amino acids. Written as DNA, the CDR3 is TGTGCCAGTAGCCGTTCAGATAAAGAGACCCAGTACTTC. Protein: CASSRSDKETQYF.

This clone appeared a single time. This chain joins TRBV5-6 and TRBJ1-4, with a weak D call TRBD1 (5 bases). V was pared by 2 bases and J by 5 bases, with 19 bases between. Looked up from germline, CDR1 is SGHDT and CDR2 is YYEEEE. This CDR3 contains 17 residues. The CDR3 nucleotides are TGTGCCAGCAGCTTAGTCGGGGGTGAAACCCCGAATGAAAAACTGTTTTTT. This encodes CASSLVGGETPNEKLFF.

The V call is TRBV5-5, the J call TRBJ1-5, with unresolved D. This CDR3 is built from 17 residues. Trimming removed 0 bases from V and 3 bases from J, with 16 bases in between. The germline V gene has CDR1 SGHKS and CDR2 YYEKEE (reference sequence). CDR3 region: CASSLAGKARPNQPQHF. The CDR3 DNA reads TGTGCCAGCAGCTTGGCCGGGAAGGCGAGGCCCAATCAGCCCCAGCATTTT.

The rearrangement uses TRBV30 and TRBJ1-5; 7 positions agree with TRBD1. Germline CDR1 and CDR2: GTSNPN and SVGIG (reference sequence). The CDR3 totals 13 residues. V trimming: 2 bases; J trimming: 6 bases; junction bases outside the gene matches: 4. The CDR3 spells CAWSRQGSQPQHF. Written as DNA, the CDR3 is TGTGCCTGGAGTCGACAGGGAAGTCAGCCCCAGCATTTT.

The rearrangement links TRBV11-2 to TRBJ2-7, with 7 nucleotides matching TRBD1. CDR1 is SGHAT, CDR2 FQNNGV, per germline. The CDR3 length is 13 residues. V lost 5 bases to trimming and J lost 5 bases; unmatched junction nucleotides: 6. The CDR3 reads CASSPSTGDEQYF. The DNA of the CDR3 is TGTGCCAGCAGCCCTAGTACAGGGGACGAGCAGTACTTC.

This clone was seen more than once but under ten times. The chain is built from TRBV6-1 and TRBJ2-2, with a tentative D call TRBD1 (6 bases). This CDR3 comprises 17 residues. The germline CDR1 and CDR2 sequences are MNHNS and SASEGT. Trimming pared 6 bases from V and 7 bases from J, leaving 24 bases between. CDR3 amino acids: CASRERVRTEYGGELFF. The CDR3 DNA follows: TGTGCCAGCAGGGAAAGGGTCAGGACAGAGTACGGCGGGGAGCTGTTTTTT.

The chain links TRBV2 to TRBJ2-1; TRBD2 matches 8 bases. V trimming: 0 bases; J trimming: 4 bases; junction bases outside the gene matches: 11. The CDR3 spans 18 residues. Germline loops: CDR1 SNHLY, CDR2 FYNNEI. The CDR3 spells CASSEALRGGPRYNEQFF. In DNA, the CDR3 is TGTGCCAGCAGTGAAGCGCTTCGGGGGGGGCCCCGATACAATGAGCAGTTCTTC.

By frequency in the sample, this clone is large. The chain recombines TRBV2 with TRBJ2-1; no firm D call. From germline, CDR1 is SNHLY and CDR2 FYNNEI. V dropped 8 bases and J dropped 5 bases, with 4 bases sitting between them. The CDR3 contains 10 residues. CDR3 sequence: CASGHNEQFF. The CDR3 DNA is TGTGCCAGCGGACACAATGAGCAGTTCTTC.

This chain joins TRBV5-1 and TRBJ2-1, with TRBD2 as a possible D gene (6 bases). V dropped 0 bases and J dropped 7 bases, with 11 bases sitting between them. The CDR3 totals 14 residues. Germline V gene data show CDR1 as SGHRS and CDR2 as YFSETQ. CDR3 loop: CASSLERGRNEQFF. CDR3 in DNA: TGCGCCAGCAGCTTGGAACGGGGGAGGAATGAGCAGTTCTTC.

This rearrangement joins TRBV19 to TRBJ1-5; weak D call: TRBD1 (5 bases). Trimming took off 3 bases at V and 4 bases at J, with 19 bases between the two ends. This CDR3 is 17 amino acids long. In germline, CDR1 is LNHDA, CDR2 SQIVND (reference sequence). The CDR3 nucleotides read TGTGCCAGTAGTATGGGTTCCTTGGGGGTAACAAATCAGCCCCAGCATTTT. Translated, it gives CASSMGSLGVTNQPQHF.

The gene calls are TRBV7-9 and TRBJ2-1; 7 bases align to TRBD1. V was pared by 2 bases and J by 0 bases, with 7 bases of the junction left unmatched. The CDR3 is 17 amino acids. Looked up from germline, CDR1 is SEHNR and CDR2 is FQNEAQ (reference sequence). The DNA for the CDR3 is TGTGCCAGCAGCTTACGGGACAGAAAGAACTCCTACAATGAGCAGTTCTTC. Protein: CASSLRDRKNSYNEQFF.

This chain joins TRBV7-3 and TRBJ2-2, with 12 bases matching TRBD2. The germline V gene has CDR1 SGHTA and CDR2 FQGTGA. The CDR3 spans 18 residues. Unmatched junction bases numbered 12, after V lost 5 bases and J lost 5 bases. In nucleotides, the CDR3 is TGTGCCAGCAGCCACGCTAGCGGGAGGGCCTCCAGGACCGGGGAGCTGTTTTTT. It encodes CASSHASGRASRTGELFF.

This chain connects TRBV28 to TRBJ2-5, with D unclear. Trimming shortened V by 2 bases and J by 5 bases, and 9 bases separated the two germline ends. Germline values: CDR1 MDHEN, CDR2 SYDVKM. This CDR3 has 13 residues. The DNA for the CDR3 is TGTGCCAGCAGTTTAAGGCTAACGGAGACCCAGTACTTC. Residues: CASSLRLTETQYF.

V is TRBV25-1 and J is TRBJ1-2; perhaps TRBD1 as D (6 bases). Germline V gene data show CDR1 as MGHDK and CDR2 as SYGVNS. CDR3 length: 14 residues. V was pared by 2 bases and J by 2 bases, with 9 bases between. This CDR3 reads CASSEGGLNYGYTF. The CDR3 DNA follows: TGTGCCAGCAGTGAAGGGGGGCTGAACTATGGCTACACCTTC.

This clone was seen a handful of times. The CDR3 nucleotides are TGCGCCAGCAGCTTGGAGCCTTCGGACACTGAAGCTTTCTTT. Its translation is CASSLEPSDTEAFF. The rearrangement links TRBV5-1 to TRBJ1-1; D not certain. V lost 0 bases to trimming and J lost 3 bases, with 9 bases between them. Germline assignment: CDR1 SGHRS and CDR2 YFSETQ. CDR3 size: 14 residues.

The chain is built from TRBV16 and TRBJ1-2, with TRBD1 matching over 9 bases. This CDR3 comprises 15 residues. Germline V gene sequence: CDR1 KGHSY, CDR2 FQNENV. Trimming at V came to 2 bases and at J to 3 bases, leaving 4 bases not matched to a gene. Here the CDR3 reads CASSQNRQGDYGYTF. The CDR3 region has the DNA TGTGCCAGCAGCCAAAATAGACAGGGGGACTATGGCTACACCTTC.

The gene calls are TRBV7-8 and TRBJ1-1; maybe TRBD1 (6 bases). The CDR3 is 13 residues long. V was trimmed by 5 bases and J by 1 base, leaving 8 bases between them. The germline gives CDR1 SGHVS, CDR2 FQNEAQ. The CDR3 DNA is TGTGCCAGCAGCCCGGGACAGAACACTGAAGCTTTCTTT. It translates to CASSPGQNTEAFF.

The CDR3 protein is CASSQKDRGEANEKLFF. CDR3 bases: TGCGCCAGCAGCCAAAAGGACAGGGGGGAGGCTAATGAAAAACTGTTTTTT. The V and J genes are TRBV4-1 and TRBJ1-4, with TRBD1 identical over 10 bases. Trimming removed 2 bases from V and 3 bases from J; junction bases left unmatched: 6. CDR1 is MGHRA, CDR2 YSYEKL, per germline. This CDR3 comprises 17 residues.

The chain recombines TRBV6-6 with TRBJ1-1; D is possibly TRBD1 (6 bases). The CDR3 is 12 residues long. V lost 10 bases to trimming and J lost 2 bases, with 11 bases between them. Germline-derived CDR1 and CDR2 are MNHNY and SVGAGI (reference sequence). The DNA for the CDR3 is TGTGCCATAGAGGGGGGAAACACTGAAGCTTTCTTT. Protein sequence: CAIEGGNTEAFF.

On this clone: Mismatch with germline at one junction end may stem from a read error. The chain is built from TRBV4-2 and TRBJ2-7, with 8 bases identical to TRBD2. Germline CDR1 reads LGHNA; CDR2 reads YNFKEQ. CDR3 length: 13 amino acids. The CDR3 DNA sequence: TGTGCCAGCAGCCAAAATGGGGATAGCGGGGTGATCTTC. Amino acids: CASSQNGDSGVIF.

The chain links TRBV7-6 to TRBJ2-3, with a possible D match to TRBD1 (7 bases). This CDR3 region has 14 residues. CDR1 is SGHVS and CDR2 is FNYEAQ in the germline V gene. V was trimmed by 1 base and J by 5 bases, leaving 10 bases between them. The CDR3 is CASSLGQGGDTQYF. Here the CDR3 DNA reads TGTGCCAGCAGCTTAGGGCAGGGGGGAGATACGCAGTATTTT.

V gene TRBV6-1 combines with J gene TRBJ1-2; unclear D gene. Germline V CDR1 and CDR2: MNHNS, SASEGT. The CDR3 contains 14 residues. Trimming shortened V by 5 bases and J by 4 bases, and 14 bases separated the two germline ends. The DNA of the CDR3 is TGTGCCAGCAGTACCGGTGTAGGCCTCTATGGCTACACCTTC. It encodes CASSTGVGLYGYTF.

This clone has just one count. The J gene is TRBJ2-2, the V gene TRBV7-2; 8 positions match TRBD2. The CDR3 spans 14 residues. From germline, CDR1 is SGHTA and CDR2 FQGNSA. V shed 5 bases, J shed 4 bases, and the junction held 3 bases outside the gene matches. CDR3 coding DNA: TGTGCCAGCAGCCCGGGGGGGACCACCGGGGAGCTGTTTTTT. Its translation: CASSPGGTTGELFF.

This clone was seen a few times. This chain joins TRBV5-8 and TRBJ2-5; possibly TRBD2 for D (7 bases). V was trimmed by 1 base and J by 2 bases, leaving 12 bases between them. Germline-derived CDR1 and CDR2 are SGHTS and YDEGEE. The CDR3 is 15 amino acids. CDR3 residues: CASSLRGRGQETQYF. Written as DNA, the CDR3 is TGTGCCAGCAGCTTGAGAGGGAGGGGGCAAGAGACCCAGTACTTC.

The chain carries TRBV7-9 and TRBJ1-2, with TRBD1 matching 7 bases. This CDR3 region has 15 residues. The J segment lost 8 bases and the V segment lost 6 bases, leaving 15 bases of the junction unmatched. The germline V gene encodes CDR1 SEHNR and CDR2 FQNEAQ (reference sequence). The CDR3 coding sequence is TGTGCCAGCAGATCCTCCGGGACAGCCCTTGGGGGCTACACCTTC. It codes for CASRSSGTALGGYTF.

The chain is built from TRBV9 and TRBJ1-5, with 9 bases that match TRBD1. CDR3 size: 17 residues. Germline V gene lookup returns CDR1 SGDLS and CDR2 YYNGEE. The V gene end was trimmed by 3 bases and the J gene end by 0 bases; junction bases not matched to a gene: 7. CDR3 sequence reads: CASSAGQGHTSNQPQHF. In nucleotides, the CDR3 is TGTGCCAGCAGCGCCGGACAGGGGCATACTAGCAATCAGCCCCAGCATTTT.

V and J are TRBV27 and TRBJ1-4; TRBD1 agrees at 9 bases. The V gene's germline CDR1 is MNHEY and CDR2 SMNVEV (reference sequence). V gave up 8 bases and J gave up 8 bases; unmatched junction bases: 9. This CDR3 comprises 14 residues. The CDR3 region is CASAPSGTGEKLFF. As DNA, the CDR3 is TGTGCCAGCGCCCCCTCCGGGACAGGGGAAAAACTGTTTTTT.

The chain carries TRBV30 and TRBJ2-5, with TRBD1 matching over 8 bases. J lost 1 base, V lost 1 base, and 8 bases had no gene match. CDR1 is GTSNPN, CDR2 SVGIG, per germline (reference sequence). CDR3 length: 16 amino acids. CDR3 nucleotide sequence: TGTGCCTGGAGTGCGTCCCCGGACAGGGCCCAAGAGACCCAGTACTTC. This gives the protein CAWSASPDRAQETQYF.

This sequence joins TRBV4-2 and TRBJ2-7, with 7 nucleotides matching TRBD1. The CDR3 runs to 20 residues. Germline CDR1 and CDR2: LGHNA and YNFKEQ. V lost 0 bases and J lost 2; bases outside the gene matches: 19. CDR3 region: CASSQDGPDRLLGGTYEQYF. As DNA, the CDR3 is TGTGCCAGCAGCCAAGATGGGCCGGACAGGTTGTTAGGAGGAACCTACGAGCAGTACTTC.

This CDR3 is CASSLTTGGWNEQFF. The DNA of the CDR3 is TGTGCCAGCAGTTTAACAACGGGAGGGTGGAATGAGCAGTTCTTC. The genes are TRBV28 and TRBJ2-1; 8 bases align to TRBD2. In germline, CDR1 is MDHEN, CDR2 SYDVKM. The CDR3 has 15 residues. Trimming took 2 bases from V and 7 from J; bases not matched to a gene: 7.